What follows describes a single TCR beta chain. Its antigen is unidentified. The data belong to a study of vaccination effects on CD4 cells after COVID-19. The study, taken as a whole, reports: Clones induced by infection and by vaccine showed marked clonal contraction late after vaccination.

Expansion of antigen-specific CD4+ T cells with viral peptide pools was carried out by the ViraFEST assay before sequencing. CD4+ T cell isolation took place after approximately ten days of culture. The method was immunoSEQ multiplex PCR; TCRdb's version includes in-frame clones alone and lacks a portion of them. The data show around 31,000 clones, approximately 61% seen once. Trimming removed 4 bases at V and 3 bases at J, with 9 bases between. Germline loops: CDR1 KGHSH, CDR2 LQKENI. The CDR3 is 13 residues long. The V and J genes are TRBV18 and TRBJ2-5, with TRBD1 as a possible D gene (6 bases). The specimen comprised CD4+ T cells from PBMCs cultured with HCoV-229E spike peptides, sampled before COVID-19 vaccination. This receptor was identified in a human donor who received a COVID-19 vaccine. The DNA of the CDR3 is TGTGCCAGCTCACAAAACAGGGAAGAGACCCAGTACTTC. This codes for CASSQNREETQYF.